A selection of T cell receptor beta chains follows, all from one sample in a study of cytomegalovirus exposure and HLA in healthy donors. Produced via immunoSEQ multiplex PCR; TCRdb's table is partial and in-frame only. The table shows 330,000 or so clones, with 75% to 90% occurring only once. The material sequenced was PBMCs. The receptors were gathered from a woman aged 18-29 years in good health and CMV-seronegative. The CDR3 runs from the conserved cysteine through the conserved F or W. Fields, in order: J gene, V gene, CDR3 length, clone size, D gene, CDR3 DNA, CDR3 protein. The D gene is left open where the match is weak. The size field is filled for only some rows; it gives once, few, many or a size class.

j_call: TRBJ1-3; v_call: TRBV27; cdr3_length: 14; clone_size: NA; d_call: NA; cdr3_nt: TGTGCCAGCAGGCCGGCAGGCTCTGGAAACACCATATATTTT; cdr3_aa: CASRPAGSGNTIYF
j_call: TRBJ2-3; v_call: TRBV13; cdr3_length: 16; clone_size: NA; d_call: TRBD2; cdr3_nt: TGTGCCAGCAGCTTAGTGGCGGGAGAAAGCACAGATACGCAGTATTTT; cdr3_aa: CASSLVAGESTDTQYF
j_call: TRBJ2-1; v_call: TRBV7-3; cdr3_length: 18; clone_size: once; d_call: TRBD2; cdr3_nt: TGTGCCAGCAGCTTCCCGGGACTAGCGGAGAAGTCCTACAATGAGCAGTTCTTC; cdr3_aa: CASSFPGLAEKSYNEQFF
j_call: TRBJ1-1; v_call: TRBV28; cdr3_length: 13; clone_size: NA; d_call: NA; cdr3_nt: TGTGCCAGCAGCCCCTATTTGGACACTGAAGCTTTCTTT; cdr3_aa: CASSPYLDTEAFF
j_call: TRBJ1-4; v_call: TRBV5-1; cdr3_length: 14; clone_size: NA; d_call: NA; cdr3_nt: TGCGCCAGCAGCTTCGGGGGGATTAATGAAAAACTGTTTTTT; cdr3_aa: CASSFGGINEKLFF
j_call: TRBJ2-1; v_call: TRBV11-3; cdr3_length: 15; clone_size: NA; d_call: NA; cdr3_nt: TGTGCCAGCAGCTTCTCTGGGGGCGGCCACAATGAGCAGTTCTTC; cdr3_aa: CASSFSGGGHNEQFF
j_call: TRBJ2-3; v_call: TRBV6-4; cdr3_length: 14; clone_size: NA; d_call: NA; cdr3_nt: TGTGCCAGCAGTGACTCTGGTGGCCCAGATACGCAGTATTTT; cdr3_aa: CASSDSGGPDTQYF
j_call: TRBJ2-2; v_call: TRBV2; cdr3_length: 13; clone_size: NA; d_call: TRBD1; cdr3_nt: TGTGCCACGGCGACAGGGAGAACCGGGGAGCTGTTTTTT; cdr3_aa: CATATGRTGELFF
j_call: TRBJ2-2; v_call: TRBV18; cdr3_length: 18; clone_size: NA; d_call: TRBD2; cdr3_nt: TGTGCCAGCTCACCACCGGCGACTAGCGGGAGAATCGGCGGGGAGCTGTTTTTT; cdr3_aa: CASSPPATSGRIGGELFF
j_call: TRBJ1-5; v_call: TRBV4-1; cdr3_length: 18; clone_size: NA; d_call: NA; cdr3_nt: TGCGCCAGCAGCCATGTTGGCCGACAGGCTTCGGGCAATCAGCCCCAGCATTTT; cdr3_aa: CASSHVGRQASGNQPQHF
j_call: TRBJ1-2; v_call: TRBV5-1; cdr3_length: 15; clone_size: few; d_call: NA; cdr3_nt: TGCGCCAGCAGCTCGGGTACTCCCGACCTGATGAGCTACACCTTC; cdr3_aa: CASSSGTPDLMSYTF
j_call: TRBJ2-1; v_call: TRBV27; cdr3_length: 17; clone_size: NA; d_call: TRBD2; cdr3_nt: TGTGCCAGCAACCGGGACAGACTAGCGGGAGTATTAAATGAGCAGTTCTTC; cdr3_aa: CASNRDRLAGVLNEQFF
j_call: TRBJ1-4; v_call: TRBV5-6; cdr3_length: 16; clone_size: NA; d_call: NA; cdr3_nt: TGTGCCAGCAGCTCCCTGGGGGGGTCCACTAATGAAAAACTGTTTTTT; cdr3_aa: CASSSLGGSTNEKLFF
j_call: TRBJ2-2; v_call: TRBV2; cdr3_length: 14; clone_size: NA; d_call: TRBD1; cdr3_nt: TGTGCCAGCAGCGCCGGGACAGGGTCCGGGGAGCTGTTTTTT; cdr3_aa: CASSAGTGSGELFF
j_call: TRBJ2-7; v_call: TRBV6-5; cdr3_length: 14; clone_size: NA; d_call: NA; cdr3_nt: TGTGCCAGCAGTTCGACAGGCGAGACCTACGAGCAGTACTTC; cdr3_aa: CASSSTGETYEQYF
j_call: TRBJ2-7; v_call: TRBV6-6; cdr3_length: 14; clone_size: NA; d_call: TRBD1; cdr3_nt: TGTGCCAGCAGTATCGGACAGGCGACCTACGAGCAGTACTTC; cdr3_aa: CASSIGQATYEQYF
j_call: TRBJ2-7; v_call: TRBV4-1; cdr3_length: 13; clone_size: few; d_call: NA; cdr3_nt: TGCGCCAGCAGCCCGCCGAGTCCCGACGAGCAGTACTTC; cdr3_aa: CASSPPSPDEQYF
j_call: TRBJ2-5; v_call: TRBV9; cdr3_length: 15; clone_size: NA; d_call: TRBD2; cdr3_nt: TGTGCCAGCAGCGTAGGGGACTACCCTTGGGAGACCCAGTACTTC; cdr3_aa: CASSVGDYPWETQYF
j_call: TRBJ2-3; v_call: TRBV5-1; cdr3_length: 14; clone_size: once; d_call: TRBD1; cdr3_nt: TGCGCCAGCAGCCCAACAGGGGTGGTGGATACGCAGTATTTT; cdr3_aa: CASSPTGVVDTQYF
j_call: TRBJ2-2; v_call: TRBV5-1; cdr3_length: 16; clone_size: NA; d_call: TRBD1; cdr3_nt: TGCGCCAGCAGCTTGGGGGGACAGGGCGGCACCGGGGAGCTGTTTTTT; cdr3_aa: CASSLGGQGGTGELFF
j_call: TRBJ2-7; v_call: TRBV7-3; cdr3_length: 15; clone_size: NA; d_call: TRBD2; cdr3_nt: TGTGCCAGCAGCCCGGGACTAGCGGGTCACAACGAGCAGTACTTC; cdr3_aa: CASSPGLAGHNEQYF
j_call: TRBJ2-5; v_call: TRBV28; cdr3_length: 11; clone_size: once; d_call: NA; cdr3_nt: TGTGCCAGCAGTGCGAGAGAGACCCAGTACTTC; cdr3_aa: CASSARETQYF
j_call: TRBJ1-2; v_call: TRBV6-1; cdr3_length: 12; clone_size: NA; d_call: NA; cdr3_nt: TGTGCCAGCGTCAGACAGGAGACTGGCTACACCTTC; cdr3_aa: CASVRQETGYTF
j_call: TRBJ1-5; v_call: TRBV6-1; cdr3_length: 13; clone_size: once; d_call: NA; cdr3_nt: TGTGCCAGCAGTGAAGGTAGTCATCAGCCCCAGCATTTT; cdr3_aa: CASSEGSHQPQHF
j_call: TRBJ1-4; v_call: TRBV15; cdr3_length: 12; clone_size: NA; d_call: NA; cdr3_nt: TGTGCCACCAGCAGAGCGAGTGAAAAACTGTTTTTT; cdr3_aa: CATSRASEKLFF
j_call: TRBJ2-1; v_call: TRBV13; cdr3_length: 20; clone_size: NA; d_call: TRBD2; cdr3_nt: TGTGCCAGCAGCCCGCGAGGACTAGCGGGGGTCAAAAGCTCCTACAATGAGCAGTTCTTC; cdr3_aa: CASSPRGLAGVKSSYNEQFF
j_call: TRBJ1-1; v_call: TRBV15; cdr3_length: 13; clone_size: NA; d_call: TRBD1; cdr3_nt: TGTGCCACCAGCTACCGACAGGGCACTGAAGCTTTCTTT; cdr3_aa: CATSYRQGTEAFF
j_call: TRBJ2-3; v_call: TRBV13; cdr3_length: 17; clone_size: NA; d_call: TRBD2; cdr3_nt: TGTGCCAGCAGCTTAGGCTCACTAGCGGTTAGCACAGATACGCAGTATTTT; cdr3_aa: CASSLGSLAVSTDTQYF
j_call: TRBJ2-1; v_call: TRBV12-5; cdr3_length: 13; clone_size: NA; d_call: NA; cdr3_nt: TGTGCTAGTGGTTTAGACTCAAGGAATGAGCAGTTCTTC; cdr3_aa: CASGLDSRNEQFF
j_call: TRBJ2-7; v_call: TRBV10-2; cdr3_length: 16; clone_size: NA; d_call: NA; cdr3_nt: TGCGCCAGCAGCCTAGGTGGCAGGGGGGACACCTACGAGCAGTACTTC; cdr3_aa: CASSLGGRGDTYEQYF
j_call: TRBJ2-1; v_call: TRBV19; cdr3_length: 15; clone_size: NA; d_call: NA; cdr3_nt: TGTGCCAGTAGGACGGACAGCCGCTCCTACAATGAGCAGTTCTTC; cdr3_aa: CASRTDSRSYNEQFF
j_call: TRBJ2-7; v_call: TRBV5-1; cdr3_length: 13; clone_size: NA; d_call: NA; cdr3_nt: TGCGCCAGCGGGAGTAGCGACTCCTACGAGCAGTACTTC; cdr3_aa: CASGSSDSYEQYF
j_call: TRBJ2-6; v_call: TRBV5-1; cdr3_length: 14; clone_size: NA; d_call: NA; cdr3_nt: TGCGCCAGCAGCCTAGACTCGGGGGCCAACGTCCTGACTTTC; cdr3_aa: CASSLDSGANVLTF
j_call: TRBJ2-7; v_call: TRBV15; cdr3_length: 15; clone_size: NA; d_call: NA; cdr3_nt: TGTGCCACCAGCAGAGACCGCGGACAGAGCTACGAGCAGTACTTC; cdr3_aa: CATSRDRGQSYEQYF
j_call: TRBJ1-1; v_call: TRBV15; cdr3_length: 15; clone_size: NA; d_call: NA; cdr3_nt: TGTGCCACCAGCAGAGGGACGGGGAGGGACACTGAAGCTTTCTTT; cdr3_aa: CATSRGTGRDTEAFF
j_call: TRBJ2-7; v_call: TRBV6-5; cdr3_length: 14; clone_size: NA; d_call: TRBD1; cdr3_nt: TGTGCCAGCAGTGGTCCGGGACAGGACTACGAGCAGTACTTC; cdr3_aa: CASSGPGQDYEQYF
j_call: TRBJ1-2; v_call: TRBV29-1; cdr3_length: 11; clone_size: few; d_call: NA; cdr3_nt: TGCAGCGTTGATCAGGGGAGTGGGTACACCTTC; cdr3_aa: CSVDQGSGYTF
j_call: TRBJ2-2; v_call: TRBV29-1; cdr3_length: 13; clone_size: NA; d_call: NA; cdr3_nt: TGCAGCGTTGTTCGGGGGAACACCGGGGAGCTGTTTTTT; cdr3_aa: CSVVRGNTGELFF
j_call: TRBJ2-3; v_call: TRBV30; cdr3_length: 15; clone_size: NA; d_call: TRBD2; cdr3_nt: TGTGCCTGGAGTCGGGGCGGGGGTCAGGCAGATACGCAGTATTTT; cdr3_aa: CAWSRGGGQADTQYF
j_call: TRBJ2-7; v_call: TRBV14; cdr3_length: 15; clone_size: NA; d_call: TRBD2; cdr3_nt: TGTGCCAGCAGCCCCCCTAGCGGGAGATTATACGAGCAGTACTTC; cdr3_aa: CASSPPSGRLYEQYF
j_call: TRBJ1-1; v_call: TRBV7-3; cdr3_length: 14; clone_size: NA; d_call: NA; cdr3_nt: TGTGCCAGCAGCTCACAGGGTGGCTCGACTGAAGCTTTCTTT; cdr3_aa: CASSSQGGSTEAFF
j_call: TRBJ1-4; v_call: TRBV6-5; cdr3_length: 14; clone_size: NA; d_call: NA; cdr3_nt: TGTGCCAGCAGTTACGGGGGGGACCTTGGGAAACTGTTTTTT; cdr3_aa: CASSYGGDLGKLFF
j_call: TRBJ2-3; v_call: TRBV28; cdr3_length: 14; clone_size: NA; d_call: NA; cdr3_nt: TGTGCCAGCAGTTTTAAGGGGAGCACAGATACGCAGTATTTT; cdr3_aa: CASSFKGSTDTQYF
j_call: TRBJ2-3; v_call: TRBV9; cdr3_length: 15; clone_size: once; d_call: TRBD2; cdr3_nt: TGTGCCAGCAGCGTAGTGCCTAGCGGGAGGGATACGCAGTATTTT; cdr3_aa: CASSVVPSGRDTQYF
j_call: TRBJ2-4; v_call: TRBV29-1; cdr3_length: 14; clone_size: NA; d_call: TRBD1; cdr3_nt: TGCAGCGTTGAAGGGGGGACAGCTCAAAACATTCAGTACTTC; cdr3_aa: CSVEGGTAQNIQYF
j_call: TRBJ2-7; v_call: TRBV18; cdr3_length: 16; clone_size: NA; d_call: NA; cdr3_nt: TGTGCCAGCTCACCACCGTGGGGGCAGGGCTGGGACGAGCAGTACTTC; cdr3_aa: CASSPPWGQGWDEQYF
j_call: TRBJ2-7; v_call: TRBV25-1; cdr3_length: 15; clone_size: NA; d_call: NA; cdr3_nt: TGTGCCAGCAGTGAATCGTCGCTGATGGGCCACGAGCAGTACTTC; cdr3_aa: CASSESSLMGHEQYF
j_call: TRBJ1-2; v_call: TRBV7-3; cdr3_length: 12; clone_size: few; d_call: TRBD1; cdr3_nt: TGTGCCAGCAGCCCTGGACAGGGTGGCTACACCTTC; cdr3_aa: CASSPGQGGYTF